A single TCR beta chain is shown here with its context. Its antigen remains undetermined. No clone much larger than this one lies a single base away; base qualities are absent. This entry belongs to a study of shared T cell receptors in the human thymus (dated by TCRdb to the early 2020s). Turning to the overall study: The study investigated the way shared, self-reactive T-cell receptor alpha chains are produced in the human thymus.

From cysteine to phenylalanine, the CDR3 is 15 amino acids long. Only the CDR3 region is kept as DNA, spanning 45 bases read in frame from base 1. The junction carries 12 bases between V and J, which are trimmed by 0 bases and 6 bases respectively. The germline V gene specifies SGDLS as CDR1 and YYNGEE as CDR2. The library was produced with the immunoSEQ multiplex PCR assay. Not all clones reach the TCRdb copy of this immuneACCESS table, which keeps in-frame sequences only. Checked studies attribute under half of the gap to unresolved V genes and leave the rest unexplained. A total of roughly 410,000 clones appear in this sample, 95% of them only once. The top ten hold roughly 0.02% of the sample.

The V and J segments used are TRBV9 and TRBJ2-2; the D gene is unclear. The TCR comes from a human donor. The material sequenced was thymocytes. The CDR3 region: CASSVGLSPAGELFF. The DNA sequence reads TGTGCCAGCAGCGTAGGCTTGAGCCCGGCCGGGGAGCTGTTTTTT.